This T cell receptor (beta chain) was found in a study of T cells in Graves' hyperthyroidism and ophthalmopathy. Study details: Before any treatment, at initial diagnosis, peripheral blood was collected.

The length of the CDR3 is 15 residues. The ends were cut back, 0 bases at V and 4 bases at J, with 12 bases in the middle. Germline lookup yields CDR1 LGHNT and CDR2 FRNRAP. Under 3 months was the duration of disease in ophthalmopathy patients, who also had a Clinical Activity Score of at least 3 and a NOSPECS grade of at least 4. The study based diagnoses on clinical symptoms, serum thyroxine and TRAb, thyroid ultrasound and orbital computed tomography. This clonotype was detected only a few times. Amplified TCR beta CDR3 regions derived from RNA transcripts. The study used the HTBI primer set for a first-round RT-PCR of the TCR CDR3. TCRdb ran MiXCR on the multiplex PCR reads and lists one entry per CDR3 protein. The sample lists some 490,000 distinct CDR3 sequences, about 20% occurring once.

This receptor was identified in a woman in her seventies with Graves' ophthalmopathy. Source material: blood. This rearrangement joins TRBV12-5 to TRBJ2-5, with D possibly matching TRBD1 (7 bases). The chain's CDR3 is CASGLVSQGGETQYF. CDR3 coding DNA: TGTGCTAGTGGTTTGGTCTCCCAGGGGGGAGAGACCCAGTACTTC.